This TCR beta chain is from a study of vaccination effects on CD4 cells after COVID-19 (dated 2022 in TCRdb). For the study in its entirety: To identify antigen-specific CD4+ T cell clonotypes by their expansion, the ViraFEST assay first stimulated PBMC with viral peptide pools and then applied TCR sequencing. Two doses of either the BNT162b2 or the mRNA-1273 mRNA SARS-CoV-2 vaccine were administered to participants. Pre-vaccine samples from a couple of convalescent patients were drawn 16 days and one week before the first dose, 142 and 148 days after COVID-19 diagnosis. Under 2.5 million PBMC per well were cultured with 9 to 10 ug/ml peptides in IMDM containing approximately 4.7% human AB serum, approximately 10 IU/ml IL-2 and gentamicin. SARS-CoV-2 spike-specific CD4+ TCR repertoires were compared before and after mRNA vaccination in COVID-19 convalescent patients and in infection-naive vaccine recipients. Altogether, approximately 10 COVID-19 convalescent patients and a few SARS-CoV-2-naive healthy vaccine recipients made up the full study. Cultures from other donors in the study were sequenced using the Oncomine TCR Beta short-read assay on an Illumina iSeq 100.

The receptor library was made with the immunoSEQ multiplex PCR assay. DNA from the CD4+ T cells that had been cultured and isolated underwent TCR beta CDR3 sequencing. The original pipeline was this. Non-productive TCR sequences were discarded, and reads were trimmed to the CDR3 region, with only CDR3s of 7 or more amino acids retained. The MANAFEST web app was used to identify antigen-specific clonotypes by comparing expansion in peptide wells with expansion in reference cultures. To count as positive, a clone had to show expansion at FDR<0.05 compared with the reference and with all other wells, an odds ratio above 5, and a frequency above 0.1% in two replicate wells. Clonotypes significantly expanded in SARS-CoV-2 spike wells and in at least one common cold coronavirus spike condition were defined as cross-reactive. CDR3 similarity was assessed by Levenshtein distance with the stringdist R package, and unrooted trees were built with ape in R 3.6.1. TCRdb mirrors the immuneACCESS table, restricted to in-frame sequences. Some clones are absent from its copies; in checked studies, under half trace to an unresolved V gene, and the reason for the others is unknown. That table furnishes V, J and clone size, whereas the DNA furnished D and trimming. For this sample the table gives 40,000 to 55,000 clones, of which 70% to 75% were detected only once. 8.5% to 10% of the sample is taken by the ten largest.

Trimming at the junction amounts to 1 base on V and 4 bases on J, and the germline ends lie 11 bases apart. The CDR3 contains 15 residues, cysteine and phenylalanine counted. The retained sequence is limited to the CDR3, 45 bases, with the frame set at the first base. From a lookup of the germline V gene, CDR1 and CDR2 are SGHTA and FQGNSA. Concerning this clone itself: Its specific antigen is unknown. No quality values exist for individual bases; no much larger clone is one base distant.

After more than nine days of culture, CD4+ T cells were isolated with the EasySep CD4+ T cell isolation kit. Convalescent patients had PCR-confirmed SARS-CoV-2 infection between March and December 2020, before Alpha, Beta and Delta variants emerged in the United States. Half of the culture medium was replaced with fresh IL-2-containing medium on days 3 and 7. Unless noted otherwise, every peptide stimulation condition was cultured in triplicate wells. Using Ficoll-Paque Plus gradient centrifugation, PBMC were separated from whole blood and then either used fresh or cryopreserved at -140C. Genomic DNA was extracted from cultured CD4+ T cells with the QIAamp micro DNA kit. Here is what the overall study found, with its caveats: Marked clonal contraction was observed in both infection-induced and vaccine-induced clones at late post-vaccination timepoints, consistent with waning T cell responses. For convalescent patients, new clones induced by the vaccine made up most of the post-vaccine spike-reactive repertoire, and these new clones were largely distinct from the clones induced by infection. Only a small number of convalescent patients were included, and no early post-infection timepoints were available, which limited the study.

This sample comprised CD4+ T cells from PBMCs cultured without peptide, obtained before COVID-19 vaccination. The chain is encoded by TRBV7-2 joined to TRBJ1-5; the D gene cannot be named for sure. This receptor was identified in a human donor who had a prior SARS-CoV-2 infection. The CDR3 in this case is CASSLDAGLNQPQHF. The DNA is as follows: TGTGCCAGCAGCTTAGACGCTGGCCTAAATCAGCCCCAGCATTTT.